This T cell receptor (beta chain) comes out of a study of CD8+CD57+ T cells in acquired aplastic anemia. Patients chosen for sequencing had CD8+CD57+ cells that had expanded, as shown by flow cytometry. Prior therapy had not been administered to any patient at the time of blood sampling. Findings of the study overall: Significance was not reached for CD8+ Simpson's diversity between patients and controls.

CDR3 and TCR beta VDJ profiling relied on a genomic DNA template. A single record per CDR3 protein comes from TCRdb applying MiXCR to the reads. The profile shows approximately 170,000 distinct CDR3 sequences, around 47% of them singletons. The V and J ends lost 3 bases and 2 bases respectively, with 14 bases between them. Germline V gives CDR1 LGHDT, CDR2 YNNKEL (reference sequence). The CDR3 has 16 residues. This clonotype was seen more than once but under ten times. Its antigen remains unidentified. The sequencing sample was made of sorted CD4+, CD8+, or CD8+CD57+ T cells (not recorded which) from PBMCs. The V gene is TRBV3-1, the J gene TRBJ2-1, with a possible D match to TRBD2 (6 bases). The TCR was taken from a human donor with aplastic anemia. The CDR3 nucleotides are TGTGCCAGCAGCCAGCGGAGGGTGCGGGCCTACAATGAGCAGTTCTTC. This codes for CASSQRRVRAYNEQFF.